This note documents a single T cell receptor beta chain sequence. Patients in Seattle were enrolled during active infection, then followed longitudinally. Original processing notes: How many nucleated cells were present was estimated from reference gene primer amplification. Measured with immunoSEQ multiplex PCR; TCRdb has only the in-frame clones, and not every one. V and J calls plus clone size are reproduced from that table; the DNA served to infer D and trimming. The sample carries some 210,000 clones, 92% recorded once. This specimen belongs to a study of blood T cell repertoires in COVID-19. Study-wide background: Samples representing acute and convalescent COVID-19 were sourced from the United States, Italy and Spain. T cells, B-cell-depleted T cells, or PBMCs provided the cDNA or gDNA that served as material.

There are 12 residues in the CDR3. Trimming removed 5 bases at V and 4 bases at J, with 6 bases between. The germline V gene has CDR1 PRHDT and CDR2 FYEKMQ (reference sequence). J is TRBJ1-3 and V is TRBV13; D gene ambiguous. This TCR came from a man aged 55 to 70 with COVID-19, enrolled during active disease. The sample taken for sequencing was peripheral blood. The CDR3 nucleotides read TGTGCCAGCAGCCCTACGGGAAACACCATATATTTT. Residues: CASSPTGNTIYF. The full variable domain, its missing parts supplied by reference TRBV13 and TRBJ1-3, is AAGVIQSPRHLIKEKRETATLKCYPIPRHDTVYWYQQGPGQDPQFLISFYEKMQSDKGSIPDRFSAQQFSDYHSELNMSSLELGDSALYFCASSPTGNTIYFGEGSWLTVV.